These 30 T cell receptor beta chains came from one sample sequenced in a study of T cell changes during pregnancy in multiple sclerosis. Sequenced by immunoSEQ multiplex PCR; TCRdb stores in-frame clones only, minus some. Among some 140,000 clones listed, 90% to 98% were seen once. This specimen was peripheral blood, taken after pregnancy. The receptor set was obtained from a female donor with multiple sclerosis, enrolled in a pregnancy study.

This clone has only one observation. V usage is TRBV27 and J usage is TRBJ1-2; 7 nucleotides match TRBD1. The V and J ends lost 0 bases and 4 bases, in that order; junction bases with no gene match: 2. The CDR3 covers 14 residues. Germline V gene sequence: CDR1 MNHEY, CDR2 SMNVEV (reference sequence). CDR3 sequence reads: CASSLSGGVYGYTF. The CDR3 DNA reads TGTGCCAGCAGTTTATCAGGGGGCGTCTATGGCTACACCTTC.

V and J are TRBV28 and TRBJ1-5, with 8 bases that match TRBD1. Germline V gene lookup returns CDR1 MDHEN and CDR2 SYDVKM. Losses at the gene ends were 6 bases for V and 4 bases for J; bases not matched to a gene: 11. The CDR3 consists of 16 residues. CDR3 sequence: CASSDLRGPGNQPQHF. For the CDR3, the DNA is TGTGCCAGCAGCGATCTCAGGGGGCCAGGAAATCAGCCCCAGCATTTT.

The chain couples TRBV5-4 to TRBJ2-5, with 7 bases that match TRBD1. This CDR3 is built from 15 residues. V lost 1 base to trimming and J lost 3 bases; unmatched junction nucleotides: 6. Per the germline V gene, CDR1 is SGHNT and CDR2 is YYREEE (reference sequence). CDR3 nucleotides: TGTGCCAGCAGCTTGCCGACAGGGTTTGAAGAGACCCAGTACTTC. As protein: CASSLPTGFEETQYF.

This clone was counted between two and nine times. This chain uses TRBV10-2 with TRBJ2-3; 11 bases agree with TRBD2. The CDR3 runs 18 residues. CDR1 is WSHSY and CDR2 is SAAADI in the germline V gene. V lost 4 bases, J lost 0 bases, and 9 bases stayed unmatched. The CDR3 sequence: CASSGPSGRWKSTDTQYF. DNA for the CDR3: TGCGCCAGCAGTGGCCCTAGCGGGAGGTGGAAAAGCACAGATACGCAGTATTTT.

This clone appeared once. The chain is built from TRBV5-5 and TRBJ1-2; 8 nucleotides agree with TRBD1. With 5 bases clipped from V and 8 bases from J, the junction kept 14 bases outside the gene matches. Looked up from germline, CDR1 is SGHKS and CDR2 is YYEKEE (reference sequence). The length of the CDR3 is 15 residues. The CDR3 loop reads CASRDNSGGAGGYTF. The CDR3 DNA reads TGTGCCAGCAGGGATAATTCAGGGGGCGCGGGGGGCTACACCTTC.

The chain links TRBV9 to TRBJ1-3, with D tentatively TRBD1 (6 bases). CDR1 is SGDLS, CDR2 YYNGEE, per germline. Between the trimmed V and J ends, which lost 2 bases and 4 bases, there was a span of 13 bases. This CDR3 comprises 15 residues. This chain's CDR3 is CASSVQGLRGNTIYF. In DNA, the CDR3 is TGTGCCAGCAGCGTGCAGGGGTTGAGAGGAAACACCATATATTTT.

This rearrangement joins TRBV19 to TRBJ2-3, with TRBD2 matching over 7 bases. Losses at the gene ends were 6 bases for V and 0 bases for J; bases not matched to a gene: 6. Germline lookup yields CDR1 LNHDA and CDR2 SQIVND (reference sequence). This CDR3 spans 15 amino acids. The CDR3 DNA is TGTGCCAGTAGCGCCCTAGCGGTAAGCACAGATACGCAGTATTTT. The encoded protein is CASSALAVSTDTQYF.

The J gene is TRBJ2-7, the V gene TRBV6-6; 11 nucleotides match TRBD2. The junction had 4 bases not matched to a gene; V was cut back by 7 bases and J by 2 bases. CDR3 length: 14 residues. From germline, CDR1 is MNHNY and CDR2 SVGAGI (reference sequence). The CDR3 sequence is CASTLAGGTYEQYF. CDR3 nucleotides: TGTGCCAGCACCCTAGCGGGAGGCACCTACGAGCAGTACTTC.

V gene TRBV27 combines with J gene TRBJ1-5; 10 positions match TRBD1. Trimming at V came to 8 bases and at J to 1 base, leaving 26 bases not matched to a gene. The CDR3 totals 22 residues. Germline assignment: CDR1 MNHEY and CDR2 SMNVEV (reference sequence). The CDR3 here is CASAVRRTGGFGRGLSNQPQHF. CDR3 sequence (DNA): TGTGCCAGCGCGGTTCGTCGGACAGGGGGTTTTGGGCGCGGATTGAGCAATCAGCCCCAGCATTTT.

The rearrangement joins TRBV27 to TRBJ1-2; 8 bases align to TRBD1. V trimming: 6 bases; J trimming: 3 bases; junction bases outside the gene matches: 9. The CDR3 consists of 15 residues. Germline V gene data show CDR1 as MNHEY and CDR2 as SMNVEV (reference sequence). CDR3 protein: CASRAGGIFHYGYTF. The CDR3 bases are TGTGCCAGCAGGGCAGGGGGCATATTCCACTATGGCTACACCTTC.

The genes are TRBV5-4 and TRBJ2-2; 7 bases agree with TRBD1. The CDR3 covers 14 residues. Germline-derived CDR1 and CDR2 are SGHNT and YYREEE (reference sequence). V shed 5 bases, J shed 1 base, and the junction held 2 bases outside the gene matches. CDR3 in DNA: TGTGCCAGCAGGTCAGGGGGGAACACCGGGGAGCTGTTTTTT. The encoded protein is CASRSGGNTGELFF.

This chain links TRBV5-1 with TRBJ2-4, with TRBD2 as a possible D gene (5 bases). The CDR3 is made up of 16 amino acids. V gave up 1 base and J gave up 0 bases, with 11 bases separating them. Germline values: CDR1 SGHRS, CDR2 YFSETQ. CDR3 amino acids: CASSLLGAAAKNIQYF. As DNA, the CDR3 is TGCGCCAGCAGCTTGTTGGGAGCGGCAGCCAAAAACATTCAGTACTTC.

The chain recombines TRBV29-1 with TRBJ2-3; 9 bases are shared with TRBD1. The CDR3 is 15 amino acids. Germline assignment: CDR1 SQVTM and CDR2 ANQGSEA. J gave up 0 bases and V 3 bases, and 4 bases lay outside the gene matches. CDR3 DNA: TGCAGCGTTGACAACAGGGGGCTTAGCACAGATACGCAGTATTTT. This encodes CSVDNRGLSTDTQYF.

The chain uses TRBV5-1 and TRBJ2-7, with TRBD2 identical over 7 bases. CDR1 and CDR2 (germline): SGHRS, YFSETQ. The CDR3 loop spans 15 amino acids. V was pared by 4 bases and J by 5 bases, with 12 bases of the junction left unmatched. The CDR3 DNA is TGCGCCAGCAGCCTGAGGACTAGAGGGCCCAACGAGCAGTACTTC. It specifies CASSLRTRGPNEQYF.

This chain connects TRBV7-2 to TRBJ2-3; 10 bases match TRBD2. Germline CDR1 SGHTA, CDR2 FQGNSA. The V and J ends lost 3 bases and 6 bases, in that order; junction bases with no gene match: 9. This CDR3 region has 16 residues. For the CDR3, the DNA is TGTGCCAGCAGCTTCGCTCTAGCGGGAGAGGGGGATACGCAGTATTTT. Its protein is CASSFALAGEGDTQYF.

The V call is TRBV5-6, the J call TRBJ1-1, with 8 bases fitting TRBD1. The CDR3 is 16 residues long. With 0 bases clipped from V and 4 bases from J, the junction kept 8 bases outside the gene matches. The germline V gene has CDR1 SGHDT and CDR2 YYEEEE. CDR3 sequence (DNA): TGTGCCAGCAGCTTGGATGATGCACAGGGGGGCACTGAAGCTTTCTTT. This codes for CASSLDDAQGGTEAFF.

The rearrangement links TRBV4-1 to TRBJ2-7, with D possibly TRBD2 on 7 matching bases. Germline V gene lookup returns CDR1 MGHRA and CDR2 YSYEKL. CDR3 length: 13 residues. V lost 4 bases and J lost 6, with 13 bases in between. The CDR3: CASSRGGRGEQYF. As DNA, the CDR3 is TGCGCCAGCAGCCGGGGGGGGCGCGGCGAGCAGTACTTC.

The CDR3 spells CASSPVRNEQFF. CDR3 in DNA: TGTGCCAGCAGTCCGGTTCGGAATGAGCAGTTCTTC. J is TRBJ2-1 and V is TRBV2; D call uncertain. Germline CDR1 is SNHLY and CDR2 is FYNNEI. The CDR3 spans 12 residues. The V end lost 5 bases, the J end lost 7 bases, and 9 bases lay between the germline ends.

This rearrangement joins TRBV2 to TRBJ2-2, with TRBD1 matching 12 bases. Trimming at V came to 5 bases and at J to 5 bases, leaving 15 bases not matched to a gene. Germline V gives CDR1 SNHLY, CDR2 FYNNEI. The CDR3 spans 19 residues. CDR3 amino acids: CASSFLGTGGPPGTGELFF. CDR3 DNA sequence: TGTGCCAGCAGTTTTTTAGGGACAGGGGGCCCCCCGGGAACCGGGGAGCTGTTTTTT.

This clone turned up a few times. The chain employs TRBV28 and TRBJ1-4, with 7 bases fitting TRBD1. Germline assignment: CDR1 MDHEN and CDR2 SYDVKM. V shed 6 bases, J shed 8 bases, and the junction held 6 bases outside the gene matches. CDR3 length equals 13 residues. This CDR3 reads CASRTGQREKLFF. The CDR3 DNA reads TGTGCCAGCAGGACAGGGCAGCGAGAAAAACTGTTTTTT.

The V gene is TRBV28, the J gene TRBJ2-1, with a possible D match to TRBD1 (6 bases). This CDR3 has 14 amino acids. Looked up from germline, CDR1 is MDHEN and CDR2 is SYDVKM. V was trimmed by 2 bases and J by 2 bases, leaving 7 bases between them. This chain's CDR3 is CASSLRDTYNEQFF. The CDR3 DNA sequence: TGTGCCAGCAGTTTAAGGGACACCTACAATGAGCAGTTCTTC.

The chain links TRBV5-4 to TRBJ2-3, with 8 bases that match TRBD2. The length of the CDR3 is 15 residues. With 0 bases clipped from V and 14 bases from J, the junction kept 14 bases outside the gene matches. Germline V gives CDR1 SGHNT, CDR2 YYREEE (reference sequence). DNA of the CDR3: TGTGCCAGCAGCTTGGCTAATTGGGATGGGACTAGATGGTATTTT. Translated, it gives CASSLANWDGTRWYF. The full variable domain, with the rest looked up from reference TRBV5-4 and TRBJ2-3, is ETGVTQSPTHLIKTRGQQVTLRCSSQSGHNTVSWYQQALGQGPQFIFQYYREEENGRGNFPPRFSGLQFPNYSSELNVNALELDDSALYLCASSLANWDGTRWYFGPGTRLTVL.

CDR3 in DNA: TGCGCCACCTATAGCGGGAGAGGACCGACAGATACGCAGTATTTT. Translated: CATYSGRGPTDTQYF. The genes are TRBV10-2 and TRBJ2-3; 9 bases fit TRBD2. The CDR3 extends over 15 amino acids. The germline gives CDR1 WSHSY, CDR2 SAAADI. With V trimmed by 10 bases and J by 3 bases, 11 bases remained unmatched.

The genes are TRBV2 and TRBJ1-5; 7 bases are shared with TRBD1. Losses at the gene ends were 6 bases for V and 0 bases for J; bases not matched to a gene: 5. The CDR3 extends over 15 amino acids. Germline V lookup: CDR1 SNHLY, CDR2 FYNNEI. CDR3 coding DNA: TGTGCCAGCAGAGACAGGGCTTCTAGCAATCAGCCCCAGCATTTT. This sequence encodes CASRDRASSNQPQHF. The entire variable domain, with the rest obtained from reference TRBV2 and TRBJ1-5, is as follows: EPEVTQTPSHQVTQMGQEVILRCVPISNHLYFYWYRQILGQKVEFLVSFYNNEISEKSEIFDDQFSVERPDGSNFTLKIRSTKLEDSAMYFCASRDRASSNQPQHFGDGTRLSIL.

V gene TRBV29-1 combines with J gene TRBJ2-3; 9 bases are shared with TRBD2. The CDR3 loop spans 13 amino acids. Trimming removed 7 bases from V and 1 base from J; junction bases left unmatched: 3. Germline V gives CDR1 SQVTM, CDR2 ANQGSEA. CDR3 sequence reads: CSGRTSGTDTQYF. CDR3 DNA: TGCAGCGGTAGGACTAGCGGCACAGATACGCAGTATTTT.

The V and J genes are TRBV5-1 and TRBJ2-5; D may be TRBD2 (6 bases). V dropped 1 base and J dropped 4 bases, with 11 bases sitting between them. Germline V gene lookup returns CDR1 SGHRS and CDR2 YFSETQ. The CDR3 has 14 residues. This chain's CDR3 is CASSLLGGGETQYF. For the CDR3, the DNA is TGCGCCAGCAGCTTGTTGGGGGGTGGAGAGACCCAGTACTTC.

The V gene is TRBV19, the J gene TRBJ2-1; TRBD2 aligns across 7 bases. Germline V lookup: CDR1 LNHDA, CDR2 SQIVND (reference sequence). The CDR3 is made up of 14 amino acids. The V gene end was trimmed by 4 bases and the J gene end by 6 bases; junction bases not matched to a gene: 6. CDR3 sequence: CASSTNSGANEQFF. CDR3 nucleotides: TGTGCCAGTAGTACAAACAGCGGGGCCAATGAGCAGTTCTTC.

J is TRBJ2-7 and V is TRBV29-1; D possibly corresponds to TRBD2 (6 bases). Germline CDR1 is SQVTM and CDR2 is ANQGSEA. Trimming removed 2 bases at V and 7 bases at J, with 15 bases between. The CDR3 contains 13 residues. This CDR3 reads CSVELAPAGEQYF. DNA of the CDR3: TGCAGCGTTGAATTGGCTCCGGCGGGGGAGCAGTACTTC.

The CDR3 reads CASRPHHREGEQFF. CDR3 sequence (DNA): TGTGCCAGCAGACCCCACCACAGGGAGGGTGAGCAGTTCTTC. The chain combines TRBV28 with TRBJ2-1; possible D gene TRBD2, 7 bases. CDR3 size: 14 residues. Looked up from germline, CDR1 is MDHEN and CDR2 is SYDVKM. The germline V and J ends were trimmed by 6 bases and 9 bases, with 18 bases remaining between them.

V gene TRBV18 combines with J gene TRBJ1-5; 9 bases are a match to TRBD1. V was clipped by 2 bases and J by 0 bases; unmatched bases: 8. The CDR3 contains 18 residues. The germline V gene has CDR1 KGHSH and CDR2 LQKENI. This chain's CDR3 is CASSPLGQGSSSNQPQHF. For the CDR3, the DNA is TGTGCCAGCTCACCATTGGGACAGGGTTCCTCTAGCAATCAGCCCCAGCATTTT. The entire variable domain, with the rest obtained from reference TRBV18 and TRBJ1-5, is as follows: NAGVMQNPRHLVRRRGQEARLRCSPMKGHSHVYWYRQLPEEGLKFMVYLQKENIIDESGMPKERFSAEFPKEGPSILRIQQVVRGDSAAYFCASSPLGQGSSSNQPQHFGDGTRLSIL.